The subject of this entry is one T cell receptor beta chain. This CDR3 is built from 14 residues. V shed 3 bases, J shed 4 bases, and the junction held 7 bases outside the gene matches. Germline loops: CDR1 DFQATT, CDR2 SNEGSKA (reference sequence). The sample is drawn from a study of blood T cell repertoires in COVID-19. The wider study: Spain, Italy and the United States supplied samples that represented acute and convalescent COVID-19. In each case, the material was cDNA or gDNA derived from T cells, B-cell-depleted T cells, or PBMCs.

In the original analysis: Amplification from reference gene primers served as the basis for estimated nucleated cell counts. Assay: immunoSEQ multiplex PCR; the TCRdb copy retains only in-frame clones and omits some. V and J calls and clone size are given by that table; D and trimming were obtained from the DNA. The data show about 380,000 clones, 81% seen once. The TCR was taken from a human donor with acute or convalescent COVID-19. The donor label of this sample is uncertain. V usage is TRBV20-1 and J usage is TRBJ2-7, with TRBD1 matching over 9 bases. Sequenced: peripheral blood. CDR3 in amino acids: CSASGGTGNYEQYF. CDR3 DNA sequence: TGCAGTGCTAGTGGTGGGACAGGGAATTACGAGCAGTACTTC.